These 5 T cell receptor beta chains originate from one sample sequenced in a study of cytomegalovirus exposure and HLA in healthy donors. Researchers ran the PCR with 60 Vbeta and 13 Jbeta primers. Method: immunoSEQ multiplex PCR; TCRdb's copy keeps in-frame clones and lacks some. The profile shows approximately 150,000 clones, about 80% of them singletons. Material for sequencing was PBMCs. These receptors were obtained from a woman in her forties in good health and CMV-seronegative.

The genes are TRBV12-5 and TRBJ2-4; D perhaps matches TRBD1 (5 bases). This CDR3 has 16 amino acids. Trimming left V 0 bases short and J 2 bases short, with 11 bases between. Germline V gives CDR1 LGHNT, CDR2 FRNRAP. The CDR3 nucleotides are TGTGCTAGTGGTTTGGTACACCCAGGGCCCAAAAACATTCAGTACTTC. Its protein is CASGLVHPGPKNIQYF.

The CDR3 reads CASSFGQTVNEKLFF. DNA for the CDR3: TGTGCCAGCAGCTTTGGACAGACAGTTAATGAAAAACTGTTTTTT. This chain connects TRBV5-6 to TRBJ1-4; D is perhaps TRBD1 (6 bases). In germline, CDR1 is SGHDT, CDR2 YYEEEE. The CDR3 length is 15 residues. Trimming left V 2 bases short and J 4 bases short, with 12 bases between.

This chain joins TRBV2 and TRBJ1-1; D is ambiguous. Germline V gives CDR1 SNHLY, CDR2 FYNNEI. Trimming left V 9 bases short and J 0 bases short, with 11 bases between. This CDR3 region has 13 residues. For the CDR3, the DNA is TGTGCCAGTATTTACACGTTGAACACTGAAGCTTTCTTT. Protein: CASIYTLNTEAFF. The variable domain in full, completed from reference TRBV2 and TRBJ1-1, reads EPEVTQTPSHQVTQMGQEVILRCVPISNHLYFYWYRQILGQKVEFLVSFYNNEISEKSEIFDDQFSVERPDGSNFTLKIRSTKLEDSAMYFCASIYTLNTEAFFGQGTRLTVV.

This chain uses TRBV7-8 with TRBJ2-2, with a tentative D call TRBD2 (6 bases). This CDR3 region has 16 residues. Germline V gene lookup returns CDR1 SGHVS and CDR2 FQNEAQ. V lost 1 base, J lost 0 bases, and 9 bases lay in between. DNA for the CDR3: TGTGCCAGCAGCTTAGTCGGCGGGACGAACACCGGGGAGCTGTTTTTT. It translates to CASSLVGGTNTGELFF.

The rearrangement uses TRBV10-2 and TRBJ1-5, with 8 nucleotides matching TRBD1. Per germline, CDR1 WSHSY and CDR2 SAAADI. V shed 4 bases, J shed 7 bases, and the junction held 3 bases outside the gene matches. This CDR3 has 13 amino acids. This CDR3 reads CASSGTGLQPQHF. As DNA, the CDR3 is TGCGCCAGCAGTGGGACAGGGTTGCAGCCCCAGCATTTT.